A selection of T cell receptor beta chains follows, all from one sample in a study of Graves' ophthalmopathy and Graves' hyperthyroidism. MiXCR, applied by TCRdb to the multiplex PCR reads, yields one record per CDR3 protein. This table holds about 640,000 distinct CDR3 sequences, under 50% found once. Specimen: peripheral blood. These receptors came from an adult man with Graves' ophthalmopathy. The CDR3 runs from the conserved cysteine through the conserved F or W. D genes are given only for firm matches. Only part of the rows carry a size: once, few, many, or a class if the clone is expanded.

J: TRBJ1-2; size: .; V: TRBV25-1; length: 13; D: .; DNA: TGTGCCAGCTCATCAACCCAGACCTATGGCTACACCTTC; CDR3: CASSSTQTYGYTF
J: TRBJ1-2; size: many; V: TRBV5-8; length: 14; D: .; DNA: TGTGCCAGCAGCTTCGGCGACGGTAACTATGGCTACACCTTC; CDR3: CASSFGDGNYGYTF
J: TRBJ2-3; size: few; V: TRBV9; length: 13; D: .; DNA: TGTGCCAGCAGCGATGTCCGCACAGATACGCAGTATTTT; CDR3: CASSDVRTDTQYF
J: TRBJ1-2; size: many; V: TRBV5-1; length: 13; D: .; DNA: TGCGCCAGCAGCTTGGTGGCGGGAAATGGCTACACCTTC; CDR3: CASSLVAGNGYTF
J: TRBJ2-2; size: .; V: TRBV6-6; length: 15; D: TRBD1; DNA: TGTGCCAGCAGTTACTCGGACAGGGGGACCGGGGAGCTGTTTTTT; CDR3: CASSYSDRGTGELFF
J: TRBJ1-4; size: many; V: TRBV2; length: 15; D: .; DNA: TGTGCCAGCAAACTAAAAACGGGGGGCATTGAAAAACTGTTTTTT; CDR3: CASKLKTGGIEKLFF
J: TRBJ2-7; size: .; V: TRBV2; length: 15; D: TRBD2; DNA: TGTGCCAGCATTTTTGGGACTAGCCCACGAGGCGAGCAGTACTTC; CDR3: CASIFGTSPRGEQYF
J: TRBJ1-1; size: .; V: TRBV25-1; length: 15; D: TRBD1; DNA: TGTGCCAGCAGTGATTCTCGGACAGGGAACACTGAAGCTTTCTTT; CDR3: CASSDSRTGNTEAFF
J: TRBJ1-1; size: .; V: TRBV12-3/TRBV12-4; length: 13; D: .; DNA: TGTGCCAGCAGTTTACAGGTATCCACTGAAGCTTTCTTT; CDR3: CASSLQVSTEAFF
J: TRBJ1-1; size: many; V: TRBV7-9; length: 15; D: TRBD1; DNA: TGTGCCAGCAGCTCACAGGGGGTGTTGAACACTGAAGCTTTCTTT; CDR3: CASSSQGVLNTEAFF
J: TRBJ1-2; size: many; V: TRBV29-1; length: 13; D: .; DNA: TGCAGCGTTGTGGGACGGGGGGTCGGAGGCTACACCTTC; CDR3: CSVVGRGVGGYTF
J: TRBJ1-6; size: .; V: TRBV25-1; length: 12; D: .; DNA: TGTGCCAGCGTAGATGACAGGTCACCCCTCCACTTT; CDR3: CASVDDRSPLHF
J: TRBJ1-1; size: many; V: TRBV15; length: 15; D: .; DNA: TGTGCCACCAGCAGGGAGGATTTGGACGACACTGAAGCTTTCTTT; CDR3: CATSREDLDDTEAFF
J: TRBJ1-1; size: few; V: TRBV14; length: 15; D: .; DNA: TGTGCCAGCAGCAGAAGTAGGCAAATGAACACTGAAGCTTTCTTT; CDR3: CASSRSRQMNTEAFF
J: TRBJ1-2; size: .; V: TRBV11-2; length: 14; D: TRBD1; DNA: TGTGCCAGCAGCTCGTACAGGGGGGCCGGTGGCTACACCTTC; CDR3: CASSSYRGAGGYTF
J: TRBJ1-1; size: many; V: TRBV20-1; length: 13; D: .; DNA: TGCAGTGCTAGCCAGGGGAGCGACACTGAAGCTTTCTTT; CDR3: CSASQGSDTEAFF
J: TRBJ2-7; size: .; V: TRBV25-1; length: 12; D: .; DNA: TGTGCCTGCACGGGACATACCTACGAGCAGTACTTC; CDR3: CACTGHTYEQYF
J: TRBJ2-7; size: .; V: TRBV10-3; length: 14; D: TRBD2; DNA: TGTGCCATCAGTCCGGGACTAGATACCTACGAGCAGTACTTC; CDR3: CAISPGLDTYEQYF
J: TRBJ1-5; size: many; V: TRBV7-8; length: 14; D: .; DNA: TGTGCCAGCAGCTTATTGGGTCTCAATCAGCCCCAGCATTTT; CDR3: CASSLLGLNQPQHF
J: TRBJ1-6; size: .; V: TRBV5-1; length: 16; D: .; DNA: TGCGCCAGCAGCAGTTTGGGCGACAGTGGTAATTCACCCCTCCACTTT; CDR3: CASSSLGDSGNSPLHF
J: TRBJ1-4; size: few; V: TRBV6-5; length: 15; D: .; DNA: TGTGCCAGCACAACTCGGGTTTCGGCAAGTGAAAAACTGTTTTTT; CDR3: CASTTRVSASEKLFF
J: TRBJ2-2; size: .; V: TRBV5-1; length: 19; D: TRBD1; DNA: TGCGCCAGCAGCCGATCATCGAGGACAGGGGGCGAGAACACCGGGGAGCTGTTTTTT; CDR3: CASSRSSRTGGENTGELFF
J: TRBJ2-2; size: .; V: TRBV7-9; length: 18; D: TRBD1; DNA: TGTGCCAGCAGCCAAACCGAACCCCGGGACAGGGACACCGGGGAGCTGTTTTTT; CDR3: CASSQTEPRDRDTGELFF
J: TRBJ1-5; size: many; V: TRBV24-1; length: 14; D: .; DNA: TGTGCCACCAGTGAGCGGGACCCAGGCCAGCCCCAGCATTTT; CDR3: CATSERDPGQPQHF
J: TRBJ2-3; size: .; V: TRBV7-2; length: 14; D: .; DNA: TGTGCCAGCACTCCGGGGGTTCGCACAGATACGCAGTATTTT; CDR3: CASTPGVRTDTQYF
J: TRBJ1-5; size: .; V: TRBV11-2; length: 18; D: TRBD1; DNA: TGTGCCAGCAGCCTATCCAAGACAGGGGGCGAGGCAGGTCAGCCCCAGCATTTT; CDR3: CASSLSKTGGEAGQPQHF
J: TRBJ2-7; size: .; V: TRBV7-2; length: 14; D: .; DNA: TGTGCCAGCAGCCCGATCCCCGGGAGCTACGAGCAGTACTTC; CDR3: CASSPIPGSYEQYF
J: TRBJ1-1; size: many; V: TRBV7-3; length: 13; D: .; DNA: TGTGCCAGCAGCGAGGCCCTGAACACTGAAGCTTTCTTT; CDR3: CASSEALNTEAFF
J: TRBJ2-5; size: .; V: TRBV20-1; length: 16; D: .; DNA: TGCAGTGCTCCCGGTACGCAGAGTGGACTACAAGAGACCCAGTACTTC; CDR3: CSAPGTQSGLQETQYF
J: TRBJ1-2; size: many; V: TRBV10-3; length: 15; D: .; DNA: TGTGCCATCAGTGTGGGCCTCACCGCGAACTATGGCTACACCTTC; CDR3: CAISVGLTANYGYTF
J: TRBJ1-1; size: .; V: TRBV2; length: 13; D: TRBD1; DNA: TGTGCCAGCACCAGGGACAGGGGTAATGAAGCTTTCTTT; CDR3: CASTRDRGNEAFF
J: TRBJ1-6; size: many; V: TRBV14; length: 13; D: .; DNA: TGTGCCAGCAGCCAAGTCCTCACGTCACCCCTCCACTTT; CDR3: CASSQVLTSPLHF
J: TRBJ2-5; size: .; V: TRBV2; length: 18; D: .; DNA: TGTGCCAGCAGTGAAGGTGGTCGGGGGCGGGACACTGAAGAGACCCAGTACTTC; CDR3: CASSEGGRGRDTEETQYF
J: TRBJ2-5; size: many; V: TRBV4-1; length: 15; D: TRBD2; DNA: TGCGCCAGCAGCCAAGACCTAGCGGGAGGGGAGACCCAGTACTTC; CDR3: CASSQDLAGGETQYF
J: TRBJ2-7; size: .; V: TRBV7-9; length: 15; D: .; DNA: TGTGCCAGCAGGGAGGCGCCTGTACGCTCCTACGAGCAGTACTTC; CDR3: CASREAPVRSYEQYF
J: TRBJ1-5; size: many; V: TRBV15; length: 14; D: .; DNA: TGTGCCACCAGCAGAGGGGGGGCTGGTCAGCCCCAGCATTTT; CDR3: CATSRGGAGQPQHF
J: TRBJ2-5; size: .; V: TRBV6-5; length: 14; D: TRBD1; DNA: TGTGCCAGCGGCCGGGACAGGGAGTTTCAGCCCCAGTACTTC; CDR3: CASGRDREFQPQYF
J: TRBJ1-2; size: .; V: TRBV9; length: 13; D: .; DNA: TGTGCCAGCAGCGTGTATCAGGGATATGGCTACACCTTC; CDR3: CASSVYQGYGYTF
J: TRBJ2-5; size: many; V: TRBV4-3; length: 15; D: TRBD2; DNA: TGCGCCAGCAGCCAAGCTTCACTAGCGGGCGAGACCCAGTACTTC; CDR3: CASSQASLAGETQYF
J: TRBJ2-7; size: many; V: TRBV20-1; length: 13; D: TRBD2; DNA: TGCAGTGCCGTACTAGCGGGAGGTTCCGAGCAGTACTTC; CDR3: CSAVLAGGSEQYF
J: TRBJ1-1; size: .; V: TRBV6-1; length: 14; D: .; DNA: TGTGCCAGCAGCAGAAAGACAGGGAACACTGAAGCTTTCTTT; CDR3: CASSRKTGNTEAFF
J: TRBJ1-4; size: few; V: TRBV12-3/TRBV12-4; length: 16; D: .; DNA: TGTGCCAGCAGTCCTTTCAGGACAGCAAGGAATGAAAAACTGTTTTTT; CDR3: CASSPFRTARNEKLFF
J: TRBJ1-2; size: many; V: TRBV20-1; length: 12; D: .; DNA: TGCAGTGCTATCTCTGGCCTCTATGGCTACACCTTC; CDR3: CSAISGLYGYTF
J: TRBJ2-7; size: many; V: TRBV19; length: 14; D: TRBD2; DNA: TGTGCCAGTAGTATAGGACTAGCGGGCTACGAGCAGTACTTC; CDR3: CASSIGLAGYEQYF
J: TRBJ2-7; size: many; V: TRBV20-1; length: 12; D: .; DNA: TGCAGTGCTCGAACCAGGGGCTACGAGCAGTACTTC; CDR3: CSARTRGYEQYF
J: TRBJ2-1; size: .; V: TRBV29-1; length: 14; D: .; DNA: TGCAGCGGAGGCGGCTTCCAGGCCTACAATGAGCAGTTCTTC; CDR3: CSGGGFQAYNEQFF
J: TRBJ1-6; size: many; V: TRBV7-9; length: 16; D: TRBD1; DNA: TGTGCCAGCAGCTCACGAGCACAGGGGAATAATTCACCCCTCCACTTT; CDR3: CASSSRAQGNNSPLHF
J: TRBJ1-6; size: .; V: TRBV20-1; length: 15; D: TRBD1; DNA: TGCAGTGCTAGTCCCGGGACAGGGGTAAATTCACCCCTCCACTTT; CDR3: CSASPGTGVNSPLHF